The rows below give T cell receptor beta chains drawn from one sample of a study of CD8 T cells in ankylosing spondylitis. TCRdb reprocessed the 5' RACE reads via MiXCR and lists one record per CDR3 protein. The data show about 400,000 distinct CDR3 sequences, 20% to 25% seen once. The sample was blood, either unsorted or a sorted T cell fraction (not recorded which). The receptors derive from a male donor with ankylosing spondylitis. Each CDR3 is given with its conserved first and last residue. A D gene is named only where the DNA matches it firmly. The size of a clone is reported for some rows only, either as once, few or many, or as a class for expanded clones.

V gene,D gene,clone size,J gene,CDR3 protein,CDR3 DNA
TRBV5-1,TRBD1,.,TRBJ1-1,CASRIQGVPEAFF,TGCGCCAGCAGGATACAGGGGGTACCTGAAGCTTTCTTT
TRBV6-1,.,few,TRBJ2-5,CASRNRGGETQYF,TGTGCCAGCCGGAACAGGGGGGGCGAGACCCAGTACTTC
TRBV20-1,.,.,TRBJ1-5,CSAGDNQPQHF,TGCAGTGCTGGGGATAATCAGCCCCAGCATTTT
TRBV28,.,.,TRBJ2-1,CASSLTSQEQFF,TGTGCCAGCAGTTTAACTAGTCAAGAGCAGTTCTTC
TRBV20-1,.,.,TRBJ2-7,CSAYAAGLEGSYEQYF,TGCAGTGCCTATGCGGCAGGCCTGGAGGGCTCCTACGAGCAGTACTTC
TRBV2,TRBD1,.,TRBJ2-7,CASRPGTGAEQYF,TGTGCCAGCAGGCCCGGGACAGGGGCCGAGCAGTACTTC
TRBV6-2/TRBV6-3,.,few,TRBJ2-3,CASSYVGLGTDTQYF,TGTGCCAGCAGTTACGTGGGGCTTGGCACAGATACGCAGTATTTT
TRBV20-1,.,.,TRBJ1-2,CSAREGAGYTF,TGCAGTGCTAGAGAAGGGGCTGGCTACACCTTC
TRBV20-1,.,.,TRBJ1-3,CSARQGVSGNTIYF,TGCAGTGCTAGACAGGGCGTCTCTGGAAACACCATATATTTT
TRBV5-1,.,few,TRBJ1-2,CASSWNGTPYGYTF,TGCGCCAGCAGCTGGAACGGCACACCTTATGGCTACACCTTC
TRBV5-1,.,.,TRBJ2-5,CASSLALRGQETQYF,TGCGCCAGCAGCTTGGCCCTTAGGGGGCAAGAGACCCAGTACTTC
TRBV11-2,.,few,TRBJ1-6,CASRSFKLSSYNSPLHF,TGTGCCAGCAGGTCATTCAAGCTTAGCTCCTATAATTCACCCCTCCACTTT
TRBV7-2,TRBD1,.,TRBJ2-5,CASSLVGQGARETQYF,TGTGCCAGCAGCTTAGTGGGGCAGGGGGCCCGAGAGACCCAGTACTTC
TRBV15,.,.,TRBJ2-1,CATSSPKGPNEQFF,TGTGCCACCAGCAGTCCCAAGGGGCCCAATGAGCAGTTCTTC
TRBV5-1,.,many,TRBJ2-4,CASSLEGRIKNIQYF,TGCGCCAGCAGCTTGGAGGGTAGAATCAAAAACATTCAGTACTTC
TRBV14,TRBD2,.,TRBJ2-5,CASSQGGAGGTQYF,TGTGCCAGCAGCCAAGGTGGAGCGGGGGGGACCCAGTACTTC
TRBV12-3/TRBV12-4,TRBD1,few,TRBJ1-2,CASSENPDRVEGYTF,TGTGCCAGCAGCGAAAACCCGGACAGGGTAGAGGGCTACACCTTC
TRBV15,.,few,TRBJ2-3,CATSRDDRFKPSTDTQYF,TGTGCCACCAGCAGAGACGACAGGTTCAAGCCTAGCACAGATACGCAGTATTTT
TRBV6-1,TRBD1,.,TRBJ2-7,CASSARGPGEQYF,TGTGCCAGCAGTGCCAGGGGGCCGGGCGAGCAGTACTTC
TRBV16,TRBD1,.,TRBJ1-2,CASSHLTPGQLNYGYTF,TGTGCCAGCAGCCACCTAACTCCGGGACAGCTTAACTATGGCTACACCTTC
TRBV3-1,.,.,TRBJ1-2,CACSQDSFLVGNYGYTF,TGTGCCTGCAGCCAAGATTCGTTCTTGGTTGGTAACTATGGCTACACCTTC
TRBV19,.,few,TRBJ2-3,CASSGLGTTDTQYF,TGTGCCAGTTCAGGGCTAGGGACCACAGATACGCAGTATTTT
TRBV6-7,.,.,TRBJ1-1,CASSFDLRDLTEAFF,TGTGCCAGCAGTTTCGATCTCCGGGACCTCACTGAAGCTTTCTTT
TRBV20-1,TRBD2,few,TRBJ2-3,CSAGSGTSPDTQYF,TGCAGTGCTGGAAGTGGGACTAGCCCCGATACGCAGTATTTT
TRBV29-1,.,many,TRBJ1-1,CSVDKGGTEAFF,TGCAGCGTTGATAAGGGGGGCACTGAAGCTTTCTTT
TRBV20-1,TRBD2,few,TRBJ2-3,CSAPTSGSPGSTDTQYF,TGCAGTGCCCCGACTAGCGGGAGCCCCGGGAGCACAGATACGCAGTATTTT
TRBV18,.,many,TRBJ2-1,CASSGASYNEQFF,TGTGCCAGCTCAGGGGCTTCCTACAATGAGCAGTTCTTC
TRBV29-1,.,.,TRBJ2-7,CSVGAHGRGDYEQYF,TGCAGCGTTGGCGCCCACGGAAGAGGGGACTACGAGCAGTACTTC
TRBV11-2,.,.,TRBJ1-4,CASSQVYEGEGTNEKLFF,TGTGCCAGCAGCCAAGTATACGAGGGAGAGGGAACTAATGAAAAACTGTTTTTT
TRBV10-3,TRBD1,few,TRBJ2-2,CAISESGQGASGELFF,TGTGCCATCAGTGAGTCAGGACAGGGGGCCAGCGGGGAGCTGTTTTTT
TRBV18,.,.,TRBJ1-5,CASSPLTAERPQHF,TGTGCCAGCTCACCGTTGACAGCTGAGAGGCCCCAGCATTTT
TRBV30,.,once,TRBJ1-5,CAWSISYSNQPQHF,TGTGCCTGGAGTATCTCTTATAGCAATCAGCCCCAGCATTTT
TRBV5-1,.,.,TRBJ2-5,CASSVGPIQETQYF,TGCGCCAGCAGCGTGGGTCCCATCCAAGAGACCCAGTACTTC
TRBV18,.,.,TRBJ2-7,CASSPAVALYEQYF,TGTGCCAGCTCACCCGCGGTTGCCTTGTACGAGCAGTACTTC
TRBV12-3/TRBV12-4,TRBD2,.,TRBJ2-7,CASSLTSGRAGYEQYF,TGTGCCAGCAGTCTCACTAGCGGGAGGGCCGGGTACGAGCAGTACTTC
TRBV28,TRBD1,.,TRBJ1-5,CASSPIPDRGSNQPQHF,TGTGCCAGCAGCCCCATCCCGGACAGGGGTAGCAATCAGCCCCAGCATTTT
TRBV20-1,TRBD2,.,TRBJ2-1,CSAREVASGSGSEQFF,TGCAGTGCTAGAGAAGTGGCTAGCGGGTCAGGTAGTGAGCAGTTCTTC
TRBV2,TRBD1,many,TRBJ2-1,CASRGGTGYNEQFF,TGTGCCAGCAGAGGAGGGACAGGATACAATGAGCAGTTCTTC
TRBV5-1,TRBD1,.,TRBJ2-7,CASSYRTGDYEQYF,TGCGCCAGCAGCTATCGGACAGGGGACTACGAGCAGTACTTC
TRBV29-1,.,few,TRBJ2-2,CSGRGQGNTGELFF,TGCAGCGGACGCGGCCAGGGGAACACCGGGGAGCTGTTTTTT
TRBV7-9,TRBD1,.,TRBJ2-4,CASSSPRTGKNIQYF,TGTGCCAGCAGCTCACCCCGGACAGGGAAAAACATTCAGTACTTC
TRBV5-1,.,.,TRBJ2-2,CASSEGVGELFF,TGCGCCAGCAGCGAGGGTGTCGGGGAGCTGTTTTTT
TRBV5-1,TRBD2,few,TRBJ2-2,CASSLQLAGEPGGELFF,TGCGCCAGCAGCTTACAACTAGCGGGAGAGCCGGGCGGGGAGCTGTTTTTT
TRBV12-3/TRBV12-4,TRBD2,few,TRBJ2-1,CASSPREYSEQFF,TGTGCCAGCAGTCCGCGGGAGTACAGTGAGCAGTTCTTC
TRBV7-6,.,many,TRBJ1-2,CASSLEGWGGYGYTF,TGTGCCAGCAGCTTAGAAGGTTGGGGAGGCTATGGCTACACCTTC
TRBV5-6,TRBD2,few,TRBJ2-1,CASSFGTSRYNEQFF,TGTGCCAGCAGCTTCGGGACTAGCAGATACAATGAGCAGTTCTTC
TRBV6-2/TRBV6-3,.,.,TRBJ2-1,CASRPGERTSYNEQFF,TGTGCCAGCAGGCCCGGTGAGCGGACCTCCTACAATGAGCAGTTCTTC
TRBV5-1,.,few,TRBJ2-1,CASSLNTNGVDEQFF,TGCGCCAGCAGCTTGAATACTAACGGTGTGGATGAGCAGTTCTTC